This TCR beta chain came from a study of blood T cell repertoires in COVID-19. Germline V lookup: CDR1 LGHNA, CDR2 YNFKEQ. The CDR3 extends over 15 amino acids. The V end lost 8 bases, the J end lost 3 bases, and 14 bases lay between the germline ends. TCRdb keeps only in-frame clones here, not all; method: immunoSEQ multiplex PCR. The table has over 250,000 clones, 70% to 90% seen once; the top ten hold about 5%. The chain links TRBV4-2 to TRBJ1-6; D is possibly TRBD1 (6 bases). Sequenced sample: PBMCs or T cells enriched from blood (not recorded which). The clonotype comes from a woman in her twenties or thirties who had recovered from COVID-19. The CDR3 sequence: CASGGGGGYNSPLHF. As DNA, the CDR3 is TGTGCCAGCGGCGGGGGGGGCGGCTATAATTCACCCCTCCACTTT.